These 7 T cell receptor beta chains originate from one sample sequenced in a study of OX40 agonist ivuxolimab in advanced cancers. Library preparation was by the immunoSEQ multiplex PCR assay. TCRdb took this table from immuneACCESS and kept in-frame rearrangements with V and J called. Such tables lack part of the clones; where checked against another copy, unresolved V genes explain under half of the gap, and the rest is unexplained. The sample has around 84,000 clones on record, more than 70% of them singletons. The leading ten clones occupy around 0.19% of the sample. Material: CD4+ or CD8+ T cells sorted from blood, obtained in a trial of the OX40 agonist ivuxolimab. Receptor source: an adult with an advanced solid tumor such as melanoma, head and neck, liver or kidney cancer.

The chain employs TRBV5-4 and TRBJ1-2, with TRBD1 as a possible D gene (5 bases). CDR3 size: 14 residues. The V end was cut by 3 bases, the J end by 6 bases, with 15 bases between. The germline V gene has CDR1 SGHNT and CDR2 YYREEE (reference sequence). CDR3 in amino acids: CASSSRGRGDGYTF. The CDR3 DNA is TGTGCCAGCAGCTCCCGAGGAAGGGGTGATGGCTACACCTTC.

The table lists this clone with a count of one. This rearrangement joins TRBV21-1 to TRBJ1-4. TRBV21-1 is assigned pseudogene status. CDR3 size: 17 residues. This CDR3 is CASSKVRGHATNEKLFF. The CDR3 DNA reads as TGTGCCAGCAGCAAAGTGCGGGGGCACGCAACTAATGAAAAACTGTTTTTT.

The rearrangement joins TRBV7-8 to TRBJ1-2, with 9 bases that match TRBD1. The CDR3 is 18 amino acids. CDR1 is SGHVS and CDR2 is FQNEAQ in the germline V gene. V lost 2 bases and J lost 5; bases outside the gene matches: 15. DNA for the CDR3: TGTGCCAGCAGCTTAAATGGAGGGGGACAGGGTACTTGGTATGGCTACACCTTC. Protein: CASSLNGGGQGTWYGYTF.

This rearrangement joins TRBV6-5 to TRBJ1-6; D is uncertain. Germline CDR1 reads MNHEY; CDR2 reads SVGAGI. V dropped 5 bases and J dropped 3 bases, with 8 bases sitting between them. The CDR3 is made up of 14 amino acids. The CDR3 protein is CASSVQVYNSPLHF. CDR3 bases: TGTGCCAGCAGTGTTCAGGTCTATAATTCACCCCTCCACTTT.

The chain couples TRBV5-1 to TRBJ2-5; 14 positions agree with TRBD2. CDR3 length: 16 amino acids. V trimming: 6 bases; J trimming: 2 bases; junction bases outside the gene matches: 6. Germline V gene sequence: CDR1 SGHRS, CDR2 YFSETQ. The CDR3 DNA sequence: TGCGCCAGCAAAGGGACTAGCGGGAGCTATCAAGAGACCCAGTACTTC. Translated: CASKGTSGSYQETQYF. The full variable domain, with the rest looked up from reference TRBV5-1 and TRBJ2-5, is KAGVTQTPRYLIKTRGQQVTLSCSPISGHRSVSWYQQTPGQGLQFLFEYFSETQRNKGNFPGRFSGRQFSNSRSEMNVSTLELGDSALYLCASKGTSGSYQETQYFGPGTRLLVL.

This chain uses TRBV5-1 with TRBJ2-1; 12 bases match TRBD2. Germline values: CDR1 SGHRS, CDR2 YFSETQ. J was trimmed by 3 bases and V by 0 bases; bases with no gene match: 7. This CDR3 comprises 18 residues. The CDR3 here is CASSLEASGRADYNEQFF. The CDR3 DNA reads as TGCGCCAGCAGCTTGGAAGCTAGCGGGAGGGCGGACTACAATGAGCAGTTCTTC.

CDR3 DNA: TGTGCCAGCAGCTGGACAGGTGGGGATCAGCCCCAGCATTTT. Protein: CASSWTGGDQPQHF. The V and J genes are TRBV7-8 and TRBJ1-5, with 7 bases matching TRBD1. The CDR3 has 14 residues. Per germline, CDR1 SGHVS and CDR2 FQNEAQ. Trimming at V came to 4 bases and at J to 5 bases, leaving 5 bases not matched to a gene.